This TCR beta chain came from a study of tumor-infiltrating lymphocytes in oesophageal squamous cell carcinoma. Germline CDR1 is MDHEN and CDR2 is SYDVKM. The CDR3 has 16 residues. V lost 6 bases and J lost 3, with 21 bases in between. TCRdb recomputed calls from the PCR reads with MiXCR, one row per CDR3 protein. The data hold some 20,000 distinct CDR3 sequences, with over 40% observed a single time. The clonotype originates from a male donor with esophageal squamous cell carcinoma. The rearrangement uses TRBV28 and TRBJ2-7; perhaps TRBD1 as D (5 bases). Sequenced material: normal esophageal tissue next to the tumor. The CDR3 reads CASSPSLGASFYEQYF. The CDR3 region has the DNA TGTGCCAGCAGCCCCTCACTTGGGGCATCATTCTACGAGCAGTACTTC.